These 10 T cell receptor beta chains came from one sample sequenced in a study of blood T cell repertoires in COVID-19. The assay was immunoSEQ multiplex PCR, and TCRdb's table has in-frame clones only and misses some. This sample has just under 80,000 clones, with 88% found just once. Sample: peripheral blood. All receptors derive from a human donor in a cohort sampled during active COVID-19.

This chain joins TRBV5-1 and TRBJ1-5; 9 bases match TRBD1. Germline lookup yields CDR1 SGHRS and CDR2 YFSETQ. J gave up 4 bases and V 2 bases, and 1 base lay outside the gene matches. The CDR3 has 14 amino acids. The CDR3 DNA reads as TGCGCCAGCAGCTTCGGGACAGGGAATCAGCCCCAGCATTTT. As protein: CASSFGTGNQPQHF.

This sequence joins TRBV2 and TRBJ2-1; TRBD2 aligns across 9 bases. Germline V lookup: CDR1 SNHLY, CDR2 FYNNEI. This CDR3 is built from 14 residues. The trim removed 6 bases at V and 8 bases at J, leaving 8 bases unmatched. The CDR3 DNA sequence: TGTGCCAGCAGGGGAGTTAGCGGGAGCTATGAGCAGTTCTTC. This sequence encodes CASRGVSGSYEQFF.

The chain has TRBV3-1 (or the pseudogene TRBV3-2) and TRBJ2-4; 9 nucleotides line up with TRBD1. The germline gives CDR1 LGHDT, CDR2 YNNKEL (reference sequence). The ends lost 4 bases at V and 1 base at J; junction bases unmatched: 11. The CDR3 is made up of 18 amino acids. This chain's CDR3 is CASSRQTWTGEAKNIQYF. Written as DNA, the CDR3 is TGTGCCAGCAGCCGCCAAACCTGGACAGGGGAGGCCAAAAACATTCAGTACTTC.

V gene TRBV5-4 combines with J gene TRBJ1-1; D might be TRBD1 (5 bases). V dropped 3 bases and J dropped 1 base, with 13 bases sitting between them. The germline CDR1 and CDR2 sequences are SGHNT and YYREEE (reference sequence). This CDR3 comprises 15 residues. CDR3 sequence (DNA): TGTGCCAGCAGCTCCCAAGGACAACCGAACACTGAAGCTTTCTTT. Its translation: CASSSQGQPNTEAFF.

The chain uses TRBV2 and TRBJ2-7; unclear D gene. The CDR3 runs 11 residues. Germline V gene lookup returns CDR1 SNHLY and CDR2 FYNNEI. V was cut by 5 bases and J by 0 bases, with 2 bases left in between. CDR3 sequence reads: CASSRSYEQYF. For the CDR3, the DNA is TGTGCCAGCAGTCGCTCCTACGAGCAGTACTTC.

A word on this clone: Other DNA sequences in this specimen translate into the identical CDR3. V and J are TRBV7-3 and TRBJ2-1; a weak D match, TRBD2 (6 bases). This CDR3 region has 14 residues. Germline-derived CDR1 and CDR2 are SGHTA and FQGTGA. With 3 bases removed from V and 4 bases from J, the gap between germline ends came to 10 bases. The CDR3 spells CASSLSGSYNEQFF. The CDR3 DNA is TGTGCCAGCAGCTTGAGCGGGTCATACAATGAGCAGTTCTTC. Full variable domain (missing parts from reference TRBV7-3 and TRBJ2-1): GAGVSQTPSNKVTEKGKYVELRCDPISGHTALYWYRQSLGQGPEFLIYFQGTGAADDSGLPNDRFFAVRPEGSVSTLKIQRTERGDSAVYLCASSLSGSYNEQFFGPGTRLTVL.

This sequence joins TRBV6-4 and TRBJ2-1; TRBD2 agrees at 11 bases. CDR1 and CDR2 (germline): MRHNA, SNTAGT. This CDR3 region has 16 residues. The J segment lost 9 bases and the V segment lost 0 bases, leaving 7 bases of the junction unmatched. CDR3 bases: TGTGCCAGCAGTGACTCCCTAGCGGGGGGCCGGGTTGAGCAGTTCTTC. This encodes CASSDSLAGGRVEQFF.

V gene TRBV27 combines with J gene TRBJ1-6; tentative D call: TRBD1 (5 bases). Trimming took off 3 bases at V and 8 bases at J, with 23 bases between the two ends. CDR3 length: 18 residues. Per germline, CDR1 MNHEY and CDR2 SMNVEV (reference sequence). CDR3 protein: CASSFIFRGSGRHSPLHF. As DNA, the CDR3 is TGTGCCAGCAGTTTTATTTTTCGGGGGAGTGGAAGGCATTCACCCCTCCACTTT.

The chain links TRBV7-3 to TRBJ2-1; possible D gene TRBD2, 6 bases. Per germline, CDR1 SGHTA and CDR2 FQGTGA. The CDR3 is 15 amino acids. Trimming cost V 6 bases and J 4 bases, with 16 bases left between them. CDR3 amino acids: CASSSRSAGYNEQFF. In DNA form, the CDR3 reads TGTGCCAGCAGTTCGAGGTCTGCGGGATACAATGAGCAGTTCTTC.

The chain employs TRBV18 and TRBJ1-6; TRBD1 agrees at 9 bases. In germline, CDR1 is KGHSH, CDR2 LQKENI. The CDR3 spans 17 residues. Trimming at V came to 5 bases and at J to 8 bases, leaving 13 bases not matched to a gene. CDR3 region: CASSFVTLDRGDSPLHF. DNA for the CDR3: TGTGCCAGCTCATTCGTTACCCTGGACAGGGGAGATTCACCCCTCCACTTT.